This T cell receptor beta chain originates from a study of T cell repertoires in cytomegalovirus infection. Across the whole study: In public TCR beta signatures, there were indications of both CMV infection and matching HLA type. Study-level points and caveats: In two of eight donors, the top clonotype was HLA-C-restricted CMV-specific. Pooled public TCR beta family frequency picked out CMV carriers with the relevant HLA.

Comments on this clonotype: Its antigen remains unknown.

The length of the CDR3 is 15 residues. V dropped 0 bases and J dropped 10; count of bases not matched to a gene: 7. Germline V lookup: CDR1 SGHRS, CDR2 YFSETQ. Each CDR3 protein is one row after TCRdb ran MiXCR on the reads. This sample has approximately 550,000 distinct CDR3 sequences, with 15% to 20% found just once. Sequencing used CD8+ T cells from PBMCs. The sequence was obtained from a human donor in good health (CMV status not recorded). Some clones in this sample may be carry-over from other donors' samples. The chain uses TRBV5-1 and TRBJ2-1, with TRBD2 matching over 10 bases. Written as DNA, the CDR3 is TGCGCCAGCAGCTTGGACCTAGCGGGAGATAGGGAGCAGTTCTTC. Translating gives CASSLDLAGDREQFF.